A single sample gave rise to the 30 T cell receptor beta chains below, sequenced in a study of identifying expanded T cells in peripheral blood. TCRdb's table, derived via immunoSEQ multiplex PCR, lists solely in-frame clones and lacks some. The table records about 110,000 clones, around 89% of them present only once. Sequencing was done on a sample of blood. The receptors were sampled from a person aged 18 to 70 in good health.

The V gene is TRBV27, the J gene TRBJ2-5; 7 nucleotides match TRBD1. The DNA end favors TRBJ2-7, so the J call may be wrong. The CDR3 sequence is 14 residues long. Germline V gene sequence: CDR1 MNHEY, CDR2 SMNVEV (reference sequence). The CDR3 sequence: CASSSTGSSYEQYF. CDR3 nucleotides: TGTGCCAGCAGTTCGACAGGGAGCTCCTACGAGCAGTACTTC.

J is TRBJ1-1 and V is TRBV19, with D unresolved. The CDR3 length is 14 residues. The germline gives CDR1 LNHDA, CDR2 SQIVND (reference sequence). The V gene lost 5 bases and the J gene lost 0 bases, with 10 bases spanning the gap. The DNA for the CDR3 is TGTGCCAGTAGTCGTTGGCAGATGAACACTGAAGCTTTCTTT. The encoded protein is CASSRWQMNTEAFF.

The V call is TRBV27, the J call TRBJ2-7, with D hard to call. The length of the CDR3 is 12 residues. Germline V gene sequence: CDR1 MNHEY, CDR2 SMNVEV (reference sequence). V was cut by 6 bases and J by 3 bases, with 9 bases left in between. CDR3 residues: CASSPLGYEQYF. DNA for the CDR3: TGTGCCAGCAGCCCTTTGGGCTACGAGCAGTACTTC.

This clone was recorded only once. J is TRBJ2-3 and V is TRBV5-6; TRBD2 might be the D (5 bases). Germline V gives CDR1 SGHDT, CDR2 YYEEEE. The CDR3 totals 13 residues. V was trimmed by 1 base and J by 6 bases, leaving 9 bases between them. The CDR3 DNA reads TGTGCCAGCAGCTTGCCCCGCGGGGATACGCAGTATTTT. Protein sequence: CASSLPRGDTQYF.

The V gene is TRBV4-3, the J gene TRBJ2-3, with 9 bases matching TRBD2. The CDR3 length is 17 residues. The germline V gene has CDR1 LGHNA and CDR2 YSLEER. The ends lost 0 bases at V and 0 bases at J; junction bases unmatched: 4. The CDR3 loop reads CASSQDGGGGSTDTQYF. CDR3 DNA sequence: TGCGCCAGCAGCCAAGACGGCGGGGGGGGTAGCACAGATACGCAGTATTTT.

The chain combines TRBV18 with TRBJ2-3, with TRBD2 matching over 9 bases. The germline V gene encodes CDR1 KGHSH and CDR2 LQKENI. V lost 8 bases to trimming and J lost 1 base; unmatched junction nucleotides: 7. CDR3 length: 15 amino acids. CDR3 coding DNA: TGTGCCAGCCAAGCGGGGGGCAAACGCACAGATACGCAGTATTTT. Its protein product is CASQAGGKRTDTQYF.

The CDR3 region has the DNA TGCAGCGTGCTAACAGGGGGCGAAGGGTCCACCTTC. Translating it yields CSVLTGGEGSTF. The gene calls are TRBV29-1 and TRBJ1-2, with 9 bases fitting TRBD1. CDR3 size: 12 residues. V lost 6 bases and J lost 13; bases outside the gene matches: 12. Germline V gene sequence: CDR1 SQVTM, CDR2 ANQGSEA.

The gene calls are TRBV6-1 and TRBJ1-2; D perhaps matches TRBD1 (5 bases). Germline assignment: CDR1 MNHNS and CDR2 SASEGT. V lost 7 bases and J lost 5, with 20 bases in between. This CDR3 contains 15 residues. The CDR3 DNA sequence: TGTGCCAGCAAGCGGGACCCCGGAGTTCCATATGGCTACACCTTC. Its translation is CASKRDPGVPYGYTF.

In this sample, this clone turned up a few times. This chain connects TRBV18 to TRBJ2-7; D gene unclear. The CDR3 covers 15 residues. V lost 5 bases and J lost 3, with 17 bases in between. Germline V gene lookup returns CDR1 KGHSH and CDR2 LQKENI. The CDR3 nucleotides read TGTGCCAGCTCAACCACATCTGGGATGAACTACGAGCAGTACTTC. Translated: CASSTTSGMNYEQYF.

V is TRBV5-1 and J is TRBJ2-5, with 9 positions matching TRBD1. CDR3 length: 16 residues. J gave up 4 bases and V 3 bases, and 10 bases lay outside the gene matches. CDR1 and CDR2 from the germline V gene are SGHRS and YFSETQ. The CDR3 DNA reads as TGCGCCAGCAGCTACAACACAGGGGGCGCTTCAGAGACCCAGTACTTC. Residues: CASSYNTGGASETQYF. Full variable domain (missing parts from reference TRBV5-1 and TRBJ2-5): KAGVTQTPRYLIKTRGQQVTLSCSPISGHRSVSWYQQTPGQGLQFLFEYFSETQRNKGNFPGRFSGRQFSNSRSEMNVSTLELGDSALYLCASSYNTGGASETQYFGPGTRLLVL.

The V gene is TRBV7-9, the J gene TRBJ2-5; either TRBD1 or TRBD2 may supply D (5 bases each). Germline V lookup: CDR1 SEHNR, CDR2 FQNEAQ (reference sequence). Trimming took off 2 bases at V and 3 bases at J, with 13 bases between the two ends. This CDR3 spans 15 amino acids. The chain's CDR3 is CASSLNGASEETQYF. The CDR3 DNA is TGTGCCAGCAGCTTAAACGGGGCCTCTGAAGAGACCCAGTACTTC.

The genes are TRBV5-5 and TRBJ2-1; 8 bases align to TRBD2. The germline V gene encodes CDR1 SGHKS and CDR2 YYEKEE (reference sequence). The CDR3 length is 15 residues. V shed 7 bases and J 12 bases; nucleotides not matched to a gene: 18. Here the CDR3 DNA reads TGTGCCAGCTTCTTTGCTTCCGGGGGGGTCGACTTGCAGTTCTTC. The encoded protein is CASFFASGGVDLQFF.

This chain links TRBV6-5 with TRBJ1-1; 8 nucleotides agree with TRBD1. Germline V gene data show CDR1 as MNHEY and CDR2 as SVGAGI. J lost 1 base, V lost 2 bases, and 3 bases had no gene match. This CDR3 contains 15 residues. Here the CDR3 DNA reads TGTGCCAGCAGTTACAGGGACAGGTCGAACACTGAAGCTTTCTTT. This sequence encodes CASSYRDRSNTEAFF.

V usage is TRBV27 and J usage is TRBJ1-5; D gene ambiguous. The germline V and J ends were trimmed by 10 bases and 3 bases, with 13 bases remaining between them. Per the germline V gene, CDR1 is MNHEY and CDR2 is SMNVEV (reference sequence). This CDR3 contains 13 residues. The CDR3 loop is CATAGAYNQPQHF. The CDR3 bases are TGTGCCACCGCGGGCGCCTACAATCAGCCCCAGCATTTT.

The rearrangement links TRBV10-1 to TRBJ2-1; no reliable D call. V was shortened by 6 bases and J by 0 bases, with 9 bases between the two germline ends. CDR1 is WNHNN and CDR2 is SYGVQD in the germline V gene (reference sequence). This CDR3 region has 14 residues. The CDR3 spells CASSGVSSYNEQFF. CDR3 coding DNA: TGCGCCAGCAGCGGCGTAAGCTCCTACAATGAGCAGTTCTTC.

V usage is TRBV19 and J usage is TRBJ1-3; TRBD1 is a possible D gene (6 bases). This CDR3 comprises 16 residues. V lost 5 bases and J lost 1, with 15 bases in between. Looked up from germline, CDR1 is LNHDA and CDR2 is SQIVND (reference sequence). CDR3 DNA: TGTGCCAGTAGTGGCGGGGGCGCCACGTCTGGAAACACCATATATTTT. Translation gives CASSGGGATSGNTIYF.

The chain couples TRBV2 to TRBJ2-7; the D gene is possibly TRBD1 (6 bases). Germline CDR1 SNHLY, CDR2 FYNNEI. The V and J ends lost 9 bases and 0 bases respectively, with 9 bases between them. The CDR3 is 12 residues long. The CDR3 loop reads CASRDISYEQYF. The DNA for the CDR3 is TGTGCCAGTCGGGACATCTCCTACGAGCAGTACTTC. Combining the CDR3 with reference TRBV2 and TRBJ2-7 gives the whole variable domain EPEVTQTPSHQVTQMGQEVILRCVPISNHLYFYWYRQILGQKVEFLVSFYNNEISEKSEIFDDQFSVERPDGSNFTLKIRSTKLEDSAMYFCASRDISYEQYFGPGTRLTVT.

On this clone itself: Relative to the germline gene, one junction end is altered; a read error may explain this. J is TRBJ1-4 and V is TRBV28; no reliable D call. The CDR3 has 12 residues. Germline CDR1 and CDR2: MDHEN and SYDVKM. The CDR3: CASSLPSGSSNF. The CDR3 bases are TGTGCCAGCAGTTTACCTTCCGGCTCCAGCAATTTT.

This clone is a singleton in its sample. V is TRBV6-5 and J is TRBJ2-7, with a possible D match to TRBD1 (6 bases). The V gene's germline CDR1 is MNHEY and CDR2 SVGAGI. The V gene lost 0 bases and the J gene lost 2 bases, with 8 bases spanning the gap. This CDR3 has 14 residues. CDR3 region: CASSYSWTAYEQYF. CDR3 sequence (DNA): TGTGCCAGCAGTTACTCATGGACAGCCTACGAGCAGTACTTC.

The table lists this clone with a few counts. J is TRBJ2-5 and V is TRBV6-1, with 11 bases identical to TRBD2. CDR1 is MNHNS, CDR2 SASEGT, per germline. The CDR3 sequence is 15 residues long. The junction had 2 bases not matched to a gene; V was cut back by 1 base and J by 4 bases. In DNA form, the CDR3 reads TGTGCCAGCAGTGAAGGTAGCGGGGGGGCAGAGACCCAGTACTTC. Protein: CASSEGSGGAETQYF.

The chain links TRBV6-5 to TRBJ1-2; D is unresolved. Germline V lookup: CDR1 MNHEY, CDR2 SVGAGI. Trimming took 6 bases from V and 1 from J, leaving 9 bases between them. The CDR3 is 13 residues long. CDR3: CASRINLNYGYTF. In DNA, the CDR3 is TGTGCCAGCAGAATTAATCTTAACTATGGCTACACCTTC.

The chain has TRBV19 and TRBJ1-4; D is possibly TRBD1 (6 bases). The CDR3 contains 15 residues. CDR1 LNHDA and CDR2 SQIVND come from the germline V gene (reference sequence). V was cut by 4 bases and J by 6 bases, with 15 bases left in between. For the CDR3, the DNA is TGTGCCAGTAGTAATGCAGGGGACGGGGATGAAAAACTGTTTTTT. Translated: CASSNAGDGDEKLFF.

The chain employs TRBV7-9 and TRBJ1-4, with D perhaps TRBD1 (5 bases). The V gene lost 5 bases and the J gene lost 7 bases, with 14 bases spanning the gap. The CDR3 is made up of 14 amino acids. Germline V lookup: CDR1 SEHNR, CDR2 FQNEAQ (reference sequence). The CDR3 nucleotides read TGTGCCAGCAGCGCAATGGGGCTCCTTGAAAAACTGTTTTTT. Encoded protein: CASSAMGLLEKLFF.

The chain has TRBV2 and TRBJ2-1; 8 nucleotides align to TRBD2. The junction had 5 bases not matched to a gene; V was cut back by 8 bases and J by 2 bases. Germline CDR1 and CDR2: SNHLY and FYNNEI. The CDR3 is 14 amino acids. In nucleotides, the CDR3 is TGTGCCAGCGCTGAGCGGGGGCCCTACAATGAGCAGTTCTTC. Translated: CASAERGPYNEQFF.

This CDR3 reads CASSDTGTRENQPQHF. In DNA, the CDR3 is TGCGCCAGCAGTGATACCGGGACAAGGGAGAATCAGCCCCAGCATTTT. The V gene is TRBV10-1, the J gene TRBJ1-5; tentatively, D is TRBD1 (6 bases). The CDR3 is made up of 16 amino acids. Looked up from germline, CDR1 is WNHNN and CDR2 is SYGVQD (reference sequence). Trimming removed 3 bases at V and 4 bases at J, with 16 bases between.

V gene TRBV6-5 combines with J gene TRBJ2-5, with 9 bases lining up with TRBD2. The trim removed 10 bases at V and 5 bases at J, leaving 8 bases unmatched. Germline V gene data show CDR1 as MNHEY and CDR2 as SVGAGI. The CDR3 is 13 residues long. CDR3 bases: TGTGCCACCGCCGGGACTAGCCGGGAGACCCAGTACTTC. Its protein product is CATAGTSRETQYF.

The CDR3 region has the DNA TGTGCCAGCTCTTCTAGCGGGACCACAGATACGCAGTATTTT. This sequence encodes CASSSSGTTDTQYF. This sequence joins TRBV18 and TRBJ2-3; 9 positions match TRBD2. CDR1 and CDR2 (germline): KGHSH, LQKENI. CDR3 size: 14 residues. Trimming removed 6 bases from V and 2 bases from J; junction bases left unmatched: 3.

The chain uses TRBV27 and TRBJ2-2, with D perhaps matching TRBD1 or TRBD2 (6 bases each). Germline values: CDR1 MNHEY, CDR2 SMNVEV (reference sequence). The CDR3 contains 15 residues. V gave up 7 bases and J gave up 4 bases, with 16 bases separating them. CDR3 sequence (DNA): TGTGCCAGCAAGCCCCGGGGGCCTAGCACCGGGGAGCTGTTTTTT. It specifies CASKPRGPSTGELFF.

The V call is TRBV6-5, the J call TRBJ1-6, with a weak D call TRBD1 (5 bases). Germline-derived CDR1 and CDR2 are MNHEY and SVGAGI. CDR3 length: 14 amino acids. The V end lost 0 bases, the J end lost 7 bases, and 7 bases lay between the germline ends. CDR3 protein: CASSYSGGNSPLHF. CDR3 bases: TGTGCCAGCAGTTACTCGGGGGGGAATTCACCCCTCCACTTT.

The chain uses TRBV6-1 and TRBJ1-4; no clear D. Germline V CDR1 and CDR2: MNHNS, SASEGT. V was clipped by 6 bases and J by 0 bases, with 8 bases between them. This CDR3 has 14 amino acids. The CDR3 here is CASRGLSTNEKLFF. CDR3 in DNA: TGTGCCAGCAGGGGTCTATCAACTAATGAAAAACTGTTTTTT.